The 9 T cell receptor beta chains in this list originate from one sample, sequenced in a study of T cells after yellow fever vaccination. A single record per CDR3 protein comes from TCRdb applying MiXCR to the 5' RACE reads. Seen here are approximately 350,000 distinct CDR3 sequences, around a tenth observed once, and the top ten hold roughly 18%. The input for sequencing was PBMCs, taken on the day of the first yellow fever vaccination. Receptors were obtained from a man aged 18 to 30 who received the YFV17D yellow fever vaccine.

The chain has TRBV7-9 and TRBJ2-1; D is possibly TRBD2 (6 bases). CDR3 length: 15 residues. Germline V gene data show CDR1 as SEHNR and CDR2 as FQNEAQ (reference sequence). The V and J ends lost 5 bases and 2 bases respectively, with 13 bases between them. CDR3 nucleotide sequence: TGTGCCAGCAGCCTGGTAGCGGCGCCCTACAATGAGCAGTTCTTC. Residues: CASSLVAAPYNEQFF.

This clonotype was seen repeatedly, ten times or more. The chain combines TRBV5-6 with TRBJ2-5; tentatively, D is TRBD2 (6 bases). The germline V and J ends were trimmed by 2 bases and 5 bases, with 13 bases remaining between them. The V gene's germline CDR1 is SGHDT and CDR2 YYEEEE. This CDR3 comprises 14 residues. In DNA form, the CDR3 reads TGTGCCAGCAGCTTCGCGGGGTCGCGCGAGACCCAGTACTTC. Translating gives CASSFAGSRETQYF.

The chain is built from TRBV18 and TRBJ2-3, with 10 bases aligning to TRBD2. The germline V gene encodes CDR1 KGHSH and CDR2 LQKENI. V shed 3 bases, J shed 2 bases, and the junction held 8 bases outside the gene matches. The CDR3 sequence is 17 residues long. Here the CDR3 reads CASSPRPAGGLTDTQYF. In DNA, the CDR3 is TGTGCCAGCTCACCTCGACCAGCGGGGGGGCTCACAGATACGCAGTATTTT.

This clonotype was detected only a few times. The chain joins TRBV7-9 to TRBJ1-1, with unresolved D. The germline V gene has CDR1 SEHNR and CDR2 FQNEAQ (reference sequence). The CDR3 sequence is 15 residues long. The V and J ends lost 5 bases and 5 bases respectively, with 18 bases between them. The CDR3 DNA sequence: TGTGCCAGCAGCACCACTGAGCTCTCCGGGACTGAAGCTTTCTTT. Translating gives CASSTTELSGTEAFF.

This clonotype was observed at least ten times. This sequence joins TRBV4-2 and TRBJ2-4, with D tentatively TRBD1 (6 bases). V gave up 4 bases and J gave up 6 bases, with 7 bases separating them. CDR1 and CDR2 from the germline V gene are LGHNA and YNFKEQ. The CDR3 runs to 12 residues. CDR3 region: CASSLDRNIQYF. The CDR3 DNA follows: TGTGCCAGCAGCCTGGACAGAAACATTCAGTACTTC.

This chain links TRBV20-1 with TRBJ2-5; TRBD2 aligns across 9 bases. The CDR3 sequence is 16 residues long. Per germline, CDR1 DFQATT and CDR2 SNEGSKA (reference sequence). With V trimmed by 4 bases and J by 2 bases, 11 bases remained unmatched. As DNA, the CDR3 is TGCAGTGCTACCTCCTGGGCTAGCGGGGAACAAGAGACCCAGTACTTC. Protein product: CSATSWASGEQETQYF.

V is TRBV29-1 and J is TRBJ1-3; no clear D. CDR3 length equals 15 residues. CDR1 and CDR2 (germline): SQVTM, ANQGSEA. Trimming left V 6 bases short and J 2 bases short, with 17 bases between. CDR3 sequence: CSVRFGRPPGNTIYF. The CDR3 nucleotides are TGCAGCGTGCGATTCGGACGTCCACCTGGAAACACCATATATTTT.

This clonotype was picked up a small number of times. CDR3 sequence (DNA): TGTGCCAGCAGCTTATTCGCTGGCGGGGGTCGAGAGACCCAGTACTTC. It yields the protein CASSLFAGGGRETQYF. V gene TRBV11-3 combines with J gene TRBJ2-5; 7 nucleotides align to TRBD2. Germline CDR1 reads SGHNT; CDR2 reads YENEEA. The CDR3 spans 16 residues. V dropped 2 bases and J dropped 4; count of bases not matched to a gene: 10.

The genes are TRBV5-5 and TRBJ1-2; D perhaps matches TRBD1 (5 bases). Germline CDR1 is SGHKS and CDR2 is YYEKEE (reference sequence). This CDR3 has 15 amino acids. The ends were cut back, 1 base at V and 6 bases at J, with 16 bases in the middle. CDR3 protein: CASSLYRIGANGYTF. The CDR3 nucleotides read TGTGCCAGCAGCTTGTACCGTATAGGGGCGAATGGCTACACCTTC. Full variable domain (rest looked up from reference TRBV5-5 and TRBJ1-2): DAGVTQSPTHLIKTRGQQVTLRCSPISGHKSVSWYQQVLGQGPQFIFQYYEKEERGRGNFPDRFSARQFPNYSSELNVNALLLGDSALYLCASSLYRIGANGYTFGSGTRLTVV.